This T cell receptor (beta chain) was obtained from a study of T cell changes during pregnancy in multiple sclerosis. Trimming removed 10 bases from V and 7 bases from J; junction bases left unmatched: 16. CDR1 and CDR2 (germline): LNHDA, SQIVND (reference sequence). The CDR3 consists of 16 residues. Libraries were prepared by immunoSEQ multiplex PCR; TCRdb keeps only in-frame clonotypes and omits some of them. In the table there are under 65,000 clones, 91% of which are singletons. The receptor was isolated from a female donor in good health, enrolled as a control in a pregnancy study. The gene calls are TRBV19 and TRBJ1-4; the match to TRBD1 covers 9 bases. Here the sequenced sample was peripheral blood, taken after pregnancy. The CDR3 coding sequence is TGTGCCACTAGACAGGGGGAGTTCGCTCTAAGTGAAAAACTGTTTTTT. It translates to CATRQGEFALSEKLFF.